These T cell receptor beta chains were read from a single sample in a study of T cells after yellow fever vaccination. Each CDR3 protein gets one entry after TCRdb re-called the 5' RACE reads with MiXCR. The sample consists of 610,000 or so distinct CDR3 sequences, roughly an eighth of them appearing once. Sequences were derived from PBMCs, sampled on the day of the yellow fever booster vaccination. The receptors were gathered from a man aged 25-45 years who received the YFV17D yellow fever vaccine. Both conserved end residues are part of each CDR3. The D gene is left open where the match is weak. Part of the rows lack a size; the others show once, few, many or a class for expanded clones.

clone size	D gene	J gene	CDR3 length	V gene	CDR3 DNA	CDR3 protein
.	TRBD1	TRBJ1-6	14	TRBV7-2	TGTGCCAGCAGCTTAGCTCAGGGGGCCTCACCCCTCCACTTT	CASSLAQGASPLHF
.	.	TRBJ2-4	18	TRBV4-2	TGTGCCATGAGCCCCGGGCTCCGGGGATCGATAGCCAAAACCATTCAGTACTTC	CAMSPGLRGSIAKTIQYF
few	.	TRBJ2-1	14	TRBV20-1	TGCAGTGCTAAAAGTAGTACAACCCTTCATGAGCAGTTCTTC	CSAKSSTTLHEQFF
.	.	TRBJ2-3	15	TRBV11-3	TGTGCCAGCAGCTTATTGGCAGGGAGGTCGGATACGCAGTATTTT	CASSLLAGRSDTQYF
.	.	TRBJ2-7	16	TRBV7-9	TGTGCCAGCAGCTCATACGAGCGGCAGAAGATCTACGAGCAGTACTTC	CASSSYERQKIYEQYF
many	.	TRBJ2-7	12	TRBV20-1	TGCAGTGCCCTCGAAGGGGCATACGAGCAGTACTTC	CSALEGAYEQYF
.	.	TRBJ1-5	17	TRBV30	TGTGCCTGGAGTGTCTTTATCGGGCAGGAGGACAATCAGCCCCAGCATTTT	CAWSVFIGQEDNQPQHF
few	.	TRBJ2-1	16	TRBV5-1	TGCGCCAGCAGCTCCCTGGAGGGAGGAAGATACAATGAGCAGTTCTTC	CASSSLEGGRYNEQFF
.	.	TRBJ2-4	15	TRBV20-1	TGCAGTGCTAGAGAGTTGCCGGGACCTAAAAACATTCAGTACTTC	CSARELPGPKNIQYF
once	.	TRBJ1-3	15	TRBV5-1	TGCGCCAGCAGCTTGGTGTCAGCTCCTGGAAACACCATATATTTT	CASSLVSAPGNTIYF
.	.	TRBJ2-1	16	TRBV24-1	TGTGCCACCAGTGATTTGAGCAGGAGCTCCTACAATGAGCAGTTCTTC	CATSDLSRSSYNEQFF
.	TRBD1	TRBJ1-4	17	TRBV12-3/TRBV12-4	TGTGCCAGCAGTTTATTAGGAGGGACAGGGTCTAATGAAAAACTGTTTTTT	CASSLLGGTGSNEKLFF
once	TRBD2	TRBJ2-5	18	TRBV27	TGTGCCATCAGTTTATCCCTTCCGGGACTAAAGGAGGAGGAGACCCAGTACTTC	CAISLSLPGLKEEETQYF
.	.	TRBJ1-1	12	TRBV19	TGTGCCAGTAGTACCCCAAAGCTTGAAGCTTTCTTT	CASSTPKLEAFF
few	.	TRBJ1-1	14	TRBV28	TGTGCCAGCAGTTTTGGGCAACAGAACACTGAAGCTTTCTTT	CASSFGQQNTEAFF
.	.	TRBJ2-2	15	TRBV12-3/TRBV12-4	TGTGCCAGCATCGAAGGGGCCCCCGGCACCGGGGAGCTGTTTTTT	CASIEGAPGTGELFF
few	.	TRBJ1-2	14	TRBV20-1	TGCAGTGCTAGGGGCGCGGGGAGCGGCTATGGCTACACCTTC	CSARGAGSGYGYTF
.	.	TRBJ2-7	12	TRBV3-1	TGTGCCAGCCGCGGCGGGAACCACGAGCAGTACTTC	CASRGGNHEQYF
.	.	TRBJ2-4	14	TRBV5-1	TGCGCCAGCAGCTTGGAGGGAAACAAAAACATTCAGTACTTC	CASSLEGNKNIQYF
few	.	TRBJ2-7	14	TRBV7-2	TGTGCCAGCAGCTTCGAGGTGGCACCTAGCGAGCAGTACTTC	CASSFEVAPSEQYF
.	.	TRBJ2-5	14	TRBV3-1	TGTGCCAGCAGCCAAAACGCGGGGGCGGAGACCCAGTACTTC	CASSQNAGAETQYF
.	.	TRBJ2-1	14	TRBV7-2	TGTGCCAGCAGCTTCCGGGCTATTTACAATGAGCAGTTCTTC	CASSFRAIYNEQFF
.	TRBD2	TRBJ2-3	15	TRBV7-9	TGTGCCAGCAGCCCGTTAAGCGGGAGGTCAGATACGCAGTATTTT	CASSPLSGRSDTQYF
few	TRBD1	TRBJ2-7	15	TRBV19	TGTGCCAGTAGAGCCGGGACAGGGGTTATCTACGAGCAGTACTTC	CASRAGTGVIYEQYF
.	.	TRBJ2-1	15	TRBV7-8	TGTGCCAGCAGCTCCCCCCTAGCACCGGCCAATGAGCAGTTCTTC	CASSSPLAPANEQFF
.	.	TRBJ2-1	13	TRBV5-4	TGTGCCAGCAGTAACATAAGTAAGAATGAGCAGTTCTTC	CASSNISKNEQFF
.	TRBD2	TRBJ2-7	16	TRBV12-3/TRBV12-4	TGTGCCAGCAGACGGGGACTAGCGGGATCGGACTACGAGCAGTACTTC	CASRRGLAGSDYEQYF
.	.	TRBJ2-7	15	TRBV6-1	TGTGCCAGCATCAAGTCCACGGGGCAGTCCTACGAGCAGTACTTC	CASIKSTGQSYEQYF
many	TRBD2	TRBJ2-7	14	TRBV19	TGTGCCAGTAGACCTTTAGCGGGATCCTACGAGCAGTACTTC	CASRPLAGSYEQYF
.	TRBD2	TRBJ2-3	10	TRBV20-1	TGCAGTGCAACCGGGACTAGAAGCTATTTT	CSATGTRSYF
few	.	TRBJ1-1	13	TRBV29-1	TGCAGCGTCTATGTAACAGGGAACACTGAAGCTTTCTTT	CSVYVTGNTEAFF
.	.	TRBJ2-2	13	TRBV12-3/TRBV12-4	TGTGCCAGCAGTTCGTGGGTGGCCGGGGAGCTGTTTTTT	CASSSWVAGELFF
.	TRBD1	TRBJ1-1	14	TRBV20-1	TGCAGTGCATATCAACAGGGGGCGAACACTGAAGCTTTCTTT	CSAYQQGANTEAFF
.	.	TRBJ2-7	14	TRBV12-3/TRBV12-4	TGTGCCAGCAGCCTTAGACTCGTGACCTACGAGCAGTACTTC	CASSLRLVTYEQYF
.	TRBD2	TRBJ2-7	19	TRBV6-4	TGTGCCAGCAGCCCTCTGCAATCTGTTAGCGGGGTCGCCTCCTACGAGCAGTACTTC	CASSPLQSVSGVASYEQYF
few	TRBD1	TRBJ2-1	16	TRBV24-1	TGTGCCACCAGTGATTTGGGCGGACAGGGGGCGGCTGAGCAGTTCTTC	CATSDLGGQGAAEQFF
.	TRBD2	TRBJ2-3	14	TRBV20-1	TGCAGTGCCGCGGGGGGGCTTGGGACAGATACGCAGTATTTT	CSAAGGLGTDTQYF
.	.	TRBJ2-7	15	TRBV9	TGTGCCAGCAGCGTAGATGCGGGGGCAATGAGGGAGCAGTACTTC	CASSVDAGAMREQYF
.	TRBD2	TRBJ2-7	14	TRBV20-1	TGCAGTGCTCCCGCGCTAGCGGGGGACTACGAGCAGTACTTC	CSAPALAGDYEQYF
many	.	TRBJ1-5	14	TRBV25-1	TGTGCCAGCAGTGGGTCAGATAGCAATCAGCCCCAGCATTTT	CASSGSDSNQPQHF
few	.	TRBJ2-4	14	TRBV18	TGTGCCAGCTCCCCCCGGGGTAGAGGGGACATTCAGTACTTC	CASSPRGRGDIQYF